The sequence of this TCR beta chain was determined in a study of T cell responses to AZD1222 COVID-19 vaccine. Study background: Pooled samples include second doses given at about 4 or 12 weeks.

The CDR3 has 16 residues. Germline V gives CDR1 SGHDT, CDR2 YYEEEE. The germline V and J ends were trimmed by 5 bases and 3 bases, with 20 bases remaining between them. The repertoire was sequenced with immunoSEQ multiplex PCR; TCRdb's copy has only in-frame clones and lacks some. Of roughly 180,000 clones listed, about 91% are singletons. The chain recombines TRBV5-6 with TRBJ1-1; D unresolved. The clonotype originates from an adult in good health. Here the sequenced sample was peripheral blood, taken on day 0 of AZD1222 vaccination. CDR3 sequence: CASSGLEEPRDTEAFF. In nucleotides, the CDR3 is TGTGCCAGCAGTGGTCTGGAGGAACCTCGGGACACTGAAGCTTTCTTT.